The clone carrying this T cell receptor beta chain was counted a few times. Its antigen is undetermined. This CDR3 has 16 amino acids. J was trimmed by 1 base and V by 5 bases; bases with no gene match: 9. Germline V gene data show CDR1 as MDHEN and CDR2 as SYDVKM. This record comes from a study of T cell responses to AZD1222 COVID-19 vaccine. General study results and limits: Repertoires were collected only later (after the peak T cell response had occurred). Clonal diversity was possibly underestimated, and the donors were mostly white British, with more females. Vaccination with two AZD1222 doses was followed by a rise in Spike-specific TCR breadth and depth. Baseline seropositivity occurred in only six or seven AZD1222 recipients.

TCRdb's copy holds only in-frame clones and misses some; the assay was immunoSEQ multiplex PCR. The profile shows about 110,000 clones, about 86% of them singletons. The receptor was isolated from an adult in good health. The rearrangement links TRBV28 to TRBJ2-3, with 7 bases that match TRBD2. The specimen comprised peripheral blood, sampled on day 0 of AZD1222 vaccination. In DNA, the CDR3 is TGTGCCAGCAGTAGACAAAGCGGGGCCGGCACAGATACGCAGTATTTT. Translating it yields CASSRQSGAGTDTQYF.